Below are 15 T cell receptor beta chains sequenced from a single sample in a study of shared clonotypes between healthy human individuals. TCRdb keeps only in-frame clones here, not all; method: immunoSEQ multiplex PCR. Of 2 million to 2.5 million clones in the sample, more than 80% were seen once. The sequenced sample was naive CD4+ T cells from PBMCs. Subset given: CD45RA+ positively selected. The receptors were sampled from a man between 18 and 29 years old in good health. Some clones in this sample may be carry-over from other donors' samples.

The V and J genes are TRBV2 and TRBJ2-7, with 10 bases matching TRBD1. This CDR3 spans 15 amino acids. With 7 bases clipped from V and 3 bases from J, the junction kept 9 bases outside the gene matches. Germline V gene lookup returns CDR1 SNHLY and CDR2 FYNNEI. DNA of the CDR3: TGTGCCAGCATGAGGTCCGGGACAGGGGTCTACGAGCAGTACTTC. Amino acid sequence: CASMRSGTGVYEQYF.

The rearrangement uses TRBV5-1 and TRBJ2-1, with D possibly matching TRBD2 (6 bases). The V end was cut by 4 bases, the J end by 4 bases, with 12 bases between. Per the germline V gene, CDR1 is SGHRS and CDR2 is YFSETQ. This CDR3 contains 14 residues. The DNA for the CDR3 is TGCGCCAGCAGCCGCGGGACGGAATACAATGAGCAGTTCTTC. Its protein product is CASSRGTEYNEQFF.

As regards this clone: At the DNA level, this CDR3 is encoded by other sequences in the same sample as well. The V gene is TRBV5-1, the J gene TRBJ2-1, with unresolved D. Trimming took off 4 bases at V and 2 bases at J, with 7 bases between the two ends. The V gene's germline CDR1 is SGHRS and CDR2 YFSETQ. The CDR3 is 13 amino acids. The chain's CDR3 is CASSLDPYNEQFF. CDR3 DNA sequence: TGCGCCAGCAGCCTCGATCCCTACAATGAGCAGTTCTTC.

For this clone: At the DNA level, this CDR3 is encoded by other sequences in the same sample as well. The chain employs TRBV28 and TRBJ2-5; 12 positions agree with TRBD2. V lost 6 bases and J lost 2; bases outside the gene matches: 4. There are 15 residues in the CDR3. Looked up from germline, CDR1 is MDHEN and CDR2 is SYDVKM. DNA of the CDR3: TGTGCCAGCAGCCTAGCGGGAGGGCGACAAGAGACCCAGTACTTC. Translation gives CASSLAGGRQETQYF.

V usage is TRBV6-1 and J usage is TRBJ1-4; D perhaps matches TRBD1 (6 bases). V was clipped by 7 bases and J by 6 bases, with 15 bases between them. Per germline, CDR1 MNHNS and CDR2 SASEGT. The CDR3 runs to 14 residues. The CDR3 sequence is CASNGGGRDEKLFF. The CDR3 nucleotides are TGTGCCAGCAACGGGGGGGGCCGGGATGAAAAACTGTTTTTT.

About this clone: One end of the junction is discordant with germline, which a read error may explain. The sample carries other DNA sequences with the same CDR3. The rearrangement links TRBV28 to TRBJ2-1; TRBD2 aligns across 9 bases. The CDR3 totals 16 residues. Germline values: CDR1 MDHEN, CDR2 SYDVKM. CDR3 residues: CASSSYHSGSDNEQFF. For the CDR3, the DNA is TGTGCCAGCAGTTCATACCATAGCGGGAGCGACAATGAACAGTTCTTC. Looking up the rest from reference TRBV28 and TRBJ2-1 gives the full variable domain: DVKVTQSSRYLVKRTGEKVFLECVQDMDHENMFWYRQDPGLGLRLIYFSYDVKMKEKGDIPEGYSVSREKKERFSLILESASTNQTSMYLCASSSYHSGSDNEQFFGPGTRLTVL.

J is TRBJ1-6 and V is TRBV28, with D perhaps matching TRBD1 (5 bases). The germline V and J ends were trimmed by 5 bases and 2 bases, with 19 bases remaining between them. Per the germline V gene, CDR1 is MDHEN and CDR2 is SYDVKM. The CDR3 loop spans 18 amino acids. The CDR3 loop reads CASSLPLKGSAYNSPLHF. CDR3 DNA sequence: TGTGCCAGCAGTCTCCCCCTGAAGGGGAGCGCCTATAATTCACCCCTCCACTTT.

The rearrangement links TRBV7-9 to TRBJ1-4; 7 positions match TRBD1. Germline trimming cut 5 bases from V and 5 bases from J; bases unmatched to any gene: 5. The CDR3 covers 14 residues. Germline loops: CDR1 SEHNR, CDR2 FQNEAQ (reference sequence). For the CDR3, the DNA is TGTGCCAGCAGCGGGGACAGAACGAATGAAAAACTGTTTTTT. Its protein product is CASSGDRTNEKLFF. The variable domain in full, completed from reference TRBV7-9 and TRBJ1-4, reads DTGVSQNPRHKITKRGQNVTFRCDPISEHNRLYWYRQTLGQGPEFLTYFQNEAQLEKSRLLSDRFSAERPKGSFSTLEIQRTEQGDSAMYLCASSGDRTNEKLFFGSGTQLSVL.

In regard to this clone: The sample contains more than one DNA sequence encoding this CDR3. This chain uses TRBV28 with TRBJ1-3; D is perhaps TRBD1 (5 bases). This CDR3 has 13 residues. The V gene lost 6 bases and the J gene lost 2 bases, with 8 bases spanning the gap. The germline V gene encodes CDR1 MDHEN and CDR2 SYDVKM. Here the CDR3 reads CASRRGPGNTIYF. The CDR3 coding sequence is TGTGCCAGCAGAAGGGGACCTGGAAACACCATATATTTT.

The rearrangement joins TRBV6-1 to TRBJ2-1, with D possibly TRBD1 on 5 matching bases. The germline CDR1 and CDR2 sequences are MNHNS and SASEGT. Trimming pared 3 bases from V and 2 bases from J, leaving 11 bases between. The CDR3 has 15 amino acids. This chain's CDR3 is CASSDGQGTYNEQFF. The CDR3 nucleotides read TGTGCCAGCAGTGACGGCCAGGGTACCTACAATGAGCAGTTCTTC.

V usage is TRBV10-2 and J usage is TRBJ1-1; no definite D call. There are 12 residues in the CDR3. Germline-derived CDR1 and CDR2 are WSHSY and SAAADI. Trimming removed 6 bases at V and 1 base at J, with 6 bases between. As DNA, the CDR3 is TGCGCCAGCAGGTTCTCGAACACTGAAGCTTTCTTT. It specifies CASRFSNTEAFF.

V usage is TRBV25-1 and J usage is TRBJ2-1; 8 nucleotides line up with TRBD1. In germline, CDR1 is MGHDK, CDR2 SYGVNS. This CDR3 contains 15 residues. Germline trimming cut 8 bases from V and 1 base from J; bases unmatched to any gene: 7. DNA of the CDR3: TGTGCCAGCGGATTGGACAGGGCATCCTACAATGAGCAGTTCTTC. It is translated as CASGLDRASYNEQFF.

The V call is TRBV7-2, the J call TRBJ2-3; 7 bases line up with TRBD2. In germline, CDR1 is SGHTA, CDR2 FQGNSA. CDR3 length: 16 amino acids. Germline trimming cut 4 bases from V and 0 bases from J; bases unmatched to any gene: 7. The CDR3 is CASSSKRAGSTDTQYF. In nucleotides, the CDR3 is TGTGCCAGCAGCTCGAAGAGAGCGGGAAGCACAGATACGCAGTATTTT.

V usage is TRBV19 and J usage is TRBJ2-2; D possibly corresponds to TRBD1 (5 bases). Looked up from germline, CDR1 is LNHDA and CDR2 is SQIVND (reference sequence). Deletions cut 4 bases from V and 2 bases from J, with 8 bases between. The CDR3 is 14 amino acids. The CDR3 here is CASSKDTNTGELFF. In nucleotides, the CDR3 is TGTGCCAGTAGTAAGGACACTAACACCGGGGAGCTGTTTTTT.

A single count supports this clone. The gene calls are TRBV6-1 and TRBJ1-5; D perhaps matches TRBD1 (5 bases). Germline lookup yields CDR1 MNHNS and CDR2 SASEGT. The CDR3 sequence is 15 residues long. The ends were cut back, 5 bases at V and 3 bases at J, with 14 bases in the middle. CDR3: CASSSPGRNNQPQHF. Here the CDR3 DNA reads TGTGCCAGCAGTAGCCCGGGACGGAACAATCAGCCCCAGCATTTT.